This T cell receptor (beta chain) was identified in a study of a mutant IDH1 vaccine in newly diagnosed glioma. Across the study: At weeks 1, 3, 5, 7, 11, 15, 19 and 23, patients received a vaccination, eight in all. First vaccine doses came 4-6 weeks after radiotherapy alone, or with temozolomide cycles. The earlier regimen, radiotherapy, temozolomide, or both, was most often both.

As to time point: week 5, during vaccination. The content of each vaccine dose was 300 ug of mutant IDH1 20-mer peptide, and topical imiquimod accompanied it. Those who donated had recent WHO grade 3 or 4 IDH1-mutant, ATRX-lost astrocytomas. As to this clone: What it binds is not known.

The table came from immunoSEQ multiplex PCR; TCRdb's copy has only in-frame clones and leaves some out. The sample consists of roughly 40,000 clones, roughly nine tenths of them appearing once. Germline V gene data show CDR1 as LNHNV and CDR2 as YYDKDF (reference sequence). The V end was cut by 0 bases, the J end by 3 bases, with 5 bases between. CDR3 length: 13 residues. V usage is TRBV15 and J usage is TRBJ1-2; D is undetermined. The sequence came from a man in his fifties with glioma. The starting material was PBMCs, obtained from a glioma patient whose treatment included an IDH1 peptide vaccine. DNA of the CDR3: TGTGCCACCAGCAGAGAAAGGGACTATGGCTACACCTTC. Translating it yields CATSRERDYGYTF.